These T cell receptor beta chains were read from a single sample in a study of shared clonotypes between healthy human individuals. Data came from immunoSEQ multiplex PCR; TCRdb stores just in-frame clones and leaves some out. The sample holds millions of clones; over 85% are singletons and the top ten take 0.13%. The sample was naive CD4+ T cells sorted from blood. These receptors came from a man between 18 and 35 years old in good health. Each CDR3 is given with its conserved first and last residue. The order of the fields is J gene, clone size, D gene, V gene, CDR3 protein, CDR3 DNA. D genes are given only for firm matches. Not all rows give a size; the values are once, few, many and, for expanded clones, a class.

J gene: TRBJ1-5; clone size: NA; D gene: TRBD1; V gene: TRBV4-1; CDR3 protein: CASSQDVDRGHQPQHF; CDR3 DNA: TGCGCCAGCAGCCAAGATGTGGACAGGGGGCATCAGCCCCAGCATTTT
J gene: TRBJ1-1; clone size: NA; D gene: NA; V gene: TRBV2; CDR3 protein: CASSVVQGRGMNTEAFF; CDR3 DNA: TGTGCCAGCAGCGTGGTTCAGGGTAGAGGGATGAACACTGAAGCTTTCTTT
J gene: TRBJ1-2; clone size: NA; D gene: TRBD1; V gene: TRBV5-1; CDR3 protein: CASSLANPGQIDGYTF; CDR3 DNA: TGCGCCAGCAGCTTGGCCAATCCGGGACAGATTGATGGCTACACCTTC
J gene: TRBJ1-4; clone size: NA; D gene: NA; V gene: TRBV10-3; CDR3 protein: CAISQTATNEKLFF; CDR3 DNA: TGTGCCATCAGTCAGACAGCAACTAATGAAAAACTGTTTTTT
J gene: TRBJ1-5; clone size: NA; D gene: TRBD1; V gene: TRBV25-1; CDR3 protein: CASSGRQGEHQPQHF; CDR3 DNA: TGTGCCAGCAGTGGGAGACAGGGGGAGCATCAGCCCCAGCATTTT
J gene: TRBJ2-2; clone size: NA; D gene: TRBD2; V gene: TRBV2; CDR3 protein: CASSRMTSGRSGNTGELFF; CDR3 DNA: TGTGCCAGCAGTCGGATGACTAGCGGGAGGTCTGGGAACACCGGGGAGCTGTTTTTT
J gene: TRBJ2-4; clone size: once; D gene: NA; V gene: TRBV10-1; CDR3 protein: CASSESVGLDIQYF; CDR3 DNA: TGCGCCAGCAGTGAGAGTGTCGGCCTGGACATTCAGTACTTC
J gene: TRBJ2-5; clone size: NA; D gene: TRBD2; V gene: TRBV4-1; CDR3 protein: CASSQDAAGRQETQYF; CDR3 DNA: TGCGCCAGCAGCCAAGATGCAGCGGGAAGACAAGAGACCCAGTACTTC
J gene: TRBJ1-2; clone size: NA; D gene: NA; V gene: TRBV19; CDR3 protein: CASSDQGGYGYTF; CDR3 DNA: TGTGCCAGTAGTGATCAGGGAGGCTATGGCTACACCTTC
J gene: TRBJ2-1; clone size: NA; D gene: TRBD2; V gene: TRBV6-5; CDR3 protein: CASSPLAGVKYEQFF; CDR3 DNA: TGTGCCAGCAGTCCACTAGCGGGAGTCAAATATGAGCAGTTCTTC
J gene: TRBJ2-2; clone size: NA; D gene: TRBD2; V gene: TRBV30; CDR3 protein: CAWSVRLAVGELFF; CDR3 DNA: TGTGCCTGGAGTGTACGACTAGCGGTCGGGGAGCTGTTTTTT
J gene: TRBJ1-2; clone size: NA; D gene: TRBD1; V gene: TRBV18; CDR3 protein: CASSQTGTGVGYTF; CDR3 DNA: TGTGCCAGCTCACAAACCGGGACAGGGGTTGGCTACACCTTC
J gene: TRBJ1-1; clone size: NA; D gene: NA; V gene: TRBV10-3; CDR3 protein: CAISDGEGYTEAFF; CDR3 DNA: TGTGCCATCAGTGATGGGGAAGGATACACTGAAGCTTTCTTT
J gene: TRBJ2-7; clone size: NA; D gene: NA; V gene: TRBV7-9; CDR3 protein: CASSHETGTYEQYF; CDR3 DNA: TGTGCCAGCAGCCACGAAACAGGGACCTACGAGCAGTACTTC
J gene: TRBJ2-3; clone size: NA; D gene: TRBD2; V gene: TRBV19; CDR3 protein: CASSRKGLAGVKSTDTQYF; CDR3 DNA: TGTGCCAGTAGTAGAAAGGGGCTAGCGGGAGTTAAAAGCACAGATACGCAGTATTTT
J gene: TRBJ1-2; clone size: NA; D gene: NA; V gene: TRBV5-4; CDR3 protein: CASSLGQGNGYTF; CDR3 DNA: TGTGCCAGCAGCCTGGGGCAGGGAAACGGCTACACCTTC
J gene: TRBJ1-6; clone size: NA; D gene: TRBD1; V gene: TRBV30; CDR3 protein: CAWSLGDSGYNSPLHF; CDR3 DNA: TGTGCCTGGAGTTTGGGGGACAGTGGGTATAATTCACCCCTCCACTTT
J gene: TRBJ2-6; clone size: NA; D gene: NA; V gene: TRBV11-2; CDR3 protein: CASSAGTTSSGANVLTF; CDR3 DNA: TGTGCCAGTAGCGCCGGGACAACGAGCTCTGGGGCCAACGTCCTGACTTTC
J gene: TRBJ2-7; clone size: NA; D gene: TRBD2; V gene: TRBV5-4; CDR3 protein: CASSSRLAGGYEQYF; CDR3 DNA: TGTGCCAGCAGCTCCAGACTAGCGGGGGGCTACGAGCAGTACTTC
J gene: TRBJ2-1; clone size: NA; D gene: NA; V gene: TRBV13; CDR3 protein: CASSPPPRDLLYNEQFF; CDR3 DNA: TGTGCCAGCAGCCCCCCTCCACGTGACCTCCTCTACAATGAGCAGTTCTTC
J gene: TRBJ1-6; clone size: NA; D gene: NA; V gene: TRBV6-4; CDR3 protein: CAKTRLLGNSPLHF; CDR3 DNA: TGTGCCAAAACACGACTCCTGGGGAATTCACCCCTCCACTTT
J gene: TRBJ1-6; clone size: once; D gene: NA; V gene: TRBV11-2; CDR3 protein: CASSSGGQYNSPLHF; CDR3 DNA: TGTGCCAGCAGCTCCGGTGGACAGTATAATTCACCCCTCCACTTT
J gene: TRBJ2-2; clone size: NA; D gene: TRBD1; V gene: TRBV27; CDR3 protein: CASSRTGRANTGELFF; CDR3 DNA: TGTGCCAGCAGTCGGACAGGGCGCGCGAACACCGGGGAGCTGTTTTTT
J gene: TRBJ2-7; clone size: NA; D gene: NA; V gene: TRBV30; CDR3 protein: CAWRNKGHEQYF; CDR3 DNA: TGTGCCTGGAGGAATAAGGGGCACGAGCAGTACTTC
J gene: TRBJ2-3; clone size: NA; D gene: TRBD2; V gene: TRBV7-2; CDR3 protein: CASSLEEAGGRVDTQYF; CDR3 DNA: TGTGCCAGCAGCTTAGAGGAAGCGGGAGGCCGGGTAGATACGCAGTATTTT
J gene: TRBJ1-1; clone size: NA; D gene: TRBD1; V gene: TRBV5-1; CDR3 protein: CASMMTGMNTEAFF; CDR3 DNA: TGCGCCAGCATGATGACAGGGATGAACACTGAAGCTTTCTTT
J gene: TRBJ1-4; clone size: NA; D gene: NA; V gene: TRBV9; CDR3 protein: CASSVSGTLRNEKLFF; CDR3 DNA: TGTGCCAGCAGCGTAAGCGGGACCCTTCGCAATGAAAAACTGTTTTTT
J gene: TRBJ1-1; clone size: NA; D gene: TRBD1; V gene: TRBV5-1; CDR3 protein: CASNFGTGSLMNTEAFF; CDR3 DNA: TGCGCCAGCAACTTCGGGACAGGGAGCCTCATGAACACTGAAGCTTTCTTT
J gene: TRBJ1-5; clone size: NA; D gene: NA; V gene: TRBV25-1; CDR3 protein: CASRESGSDNQPQHF; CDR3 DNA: TGTGCCAGCAGGGAATCAGGCAGTGACAATCAGCCCCAGCATTTT
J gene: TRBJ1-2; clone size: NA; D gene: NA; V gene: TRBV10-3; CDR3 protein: CAISESTGNYGYTF; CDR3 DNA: TGTGCCATCAGTGAGTCGACGGGGAACTATGGCTACACCTTC
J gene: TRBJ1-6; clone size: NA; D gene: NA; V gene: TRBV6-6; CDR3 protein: CASEMAGGSYNSPLHF; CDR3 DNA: TGTGCCAGTGAAATGGCGGGGGGCTCCTATAATTCACCCCTCCACTTT
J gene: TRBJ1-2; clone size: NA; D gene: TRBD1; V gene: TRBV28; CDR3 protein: CASRGTGSGGYGYTF; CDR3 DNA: TGTGCCAGCAGAGGGACAGGGTCTGGAGGCTATGGCTACACCTTC
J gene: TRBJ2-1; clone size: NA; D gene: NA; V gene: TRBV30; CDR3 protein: CAWSSDGRFGSYNEQFF; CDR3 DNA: TGTGCCTGGAGTTCGGACGGGCGATTTGGCTCCTACAATGAGCAGTTCTTC
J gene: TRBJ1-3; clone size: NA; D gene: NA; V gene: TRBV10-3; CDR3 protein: CAIGRGFGGNTIYF; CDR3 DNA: TGTGCCATCGGGCGGGGTTTTGGTGGAAACACCATATATTTT
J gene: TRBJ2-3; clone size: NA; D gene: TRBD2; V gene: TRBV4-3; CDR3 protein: CASSQVASGATTDTQYF; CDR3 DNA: TGCGCCAGCAGCCAAGTAGCTAGCGGGGCTACCACAGATACGCAGTATTTT
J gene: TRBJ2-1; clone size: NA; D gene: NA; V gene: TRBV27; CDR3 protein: CASSLNFNEQFF; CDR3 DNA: TGTGCCAGCAGTTTAAACTTCAATGAGCAGTTCTTC
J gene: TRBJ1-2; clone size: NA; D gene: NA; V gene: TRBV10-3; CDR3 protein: CAISESGIYGYTF; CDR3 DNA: TGTGCCATCAGTGAATCGGGGATCTATGGCTACACCTTC
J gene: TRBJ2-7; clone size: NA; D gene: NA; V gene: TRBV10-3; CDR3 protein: CAIGHDRNIGYEQYF; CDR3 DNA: TGTGCCATCGGACACGACAGGAACATAGGCTACGAGCAGTACTTC
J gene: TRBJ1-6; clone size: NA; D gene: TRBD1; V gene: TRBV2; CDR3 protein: CASGERQGASGSPLHF; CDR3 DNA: TGTGCCAGCGGGGAGCGACAGGGGGCCTCCGGTTCACCCCTCCACTTT
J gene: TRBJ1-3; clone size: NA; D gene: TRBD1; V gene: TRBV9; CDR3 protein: CASSVEQGSGNTIYF; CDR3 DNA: TGTGCCAGCAGCGTAGAACAGGGGTCTGGAAACACCATATATTTT
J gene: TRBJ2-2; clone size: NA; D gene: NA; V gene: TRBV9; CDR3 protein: CASSVEPAGTNTGELFF; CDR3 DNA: TGTGCCAGCAGCGTAGAACCGGCGGGAACGAACACCGGGGAGCTGTTTTTT
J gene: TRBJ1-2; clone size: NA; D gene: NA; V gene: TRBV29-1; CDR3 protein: CSVGVNYGYTF; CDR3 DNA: TGCAGCGTTGGCGTGAACTATGGCTACACCTTC
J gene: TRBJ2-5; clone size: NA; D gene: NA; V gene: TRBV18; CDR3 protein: CASSPSGGAETQYF; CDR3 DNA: TGTGCCAGCTCACCTAGTGGGGGCGCGGAGACCCAGTACTTC